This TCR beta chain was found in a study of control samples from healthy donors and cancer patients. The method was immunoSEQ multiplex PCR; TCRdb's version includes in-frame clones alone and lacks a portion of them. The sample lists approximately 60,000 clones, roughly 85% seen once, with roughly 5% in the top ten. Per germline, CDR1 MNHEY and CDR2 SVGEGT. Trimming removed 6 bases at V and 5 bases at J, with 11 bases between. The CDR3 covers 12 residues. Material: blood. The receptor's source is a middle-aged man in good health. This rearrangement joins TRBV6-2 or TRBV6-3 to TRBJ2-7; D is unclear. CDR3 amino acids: CASSPKEDEQYF. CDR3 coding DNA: TGTGCCAGCAGCCCCAAAGAGGACGAGCAGTACTTC.